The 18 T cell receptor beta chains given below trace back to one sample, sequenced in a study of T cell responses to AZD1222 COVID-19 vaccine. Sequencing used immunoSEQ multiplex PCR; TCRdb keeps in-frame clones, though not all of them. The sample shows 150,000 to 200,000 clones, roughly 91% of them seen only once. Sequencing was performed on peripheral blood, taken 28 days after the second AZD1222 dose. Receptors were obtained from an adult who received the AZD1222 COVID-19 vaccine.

CDR3 sequence reads: CASSRANYGYTF. CDR3 sequence (DNA): TGTGCCAGCAGCAGGGCCAACTATGGCTACACCTTC. The J gene is TRBJ1-2, the V gene TRBV6-5; perhaps TRBD1 as D (5 bases). Germline V gene data show CDR1 as MNHEY and CDR2 as SVGAGI. V was shortened by 6 bases and J by 2 bases, with 7 bases between the two germline ends. This CDR3 comprises 12 residues.

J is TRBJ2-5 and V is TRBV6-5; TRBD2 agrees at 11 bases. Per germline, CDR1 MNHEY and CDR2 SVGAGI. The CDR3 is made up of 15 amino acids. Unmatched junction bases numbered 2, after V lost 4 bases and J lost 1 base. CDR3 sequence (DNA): TGTGCCAGCAGTTCTAGCGGGGGGCCCCAAGAGACCCAGTACTTC. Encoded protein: CASSSSGGPQETQYF.

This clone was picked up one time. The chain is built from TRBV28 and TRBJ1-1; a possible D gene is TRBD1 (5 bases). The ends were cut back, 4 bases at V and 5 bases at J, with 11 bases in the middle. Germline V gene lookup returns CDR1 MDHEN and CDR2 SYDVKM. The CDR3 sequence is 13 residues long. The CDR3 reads CASSWGLATEAFF. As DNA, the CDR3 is TGTGCCAGCAGTTGGGGACTGGCGACTGAAGCTTTCTTT.

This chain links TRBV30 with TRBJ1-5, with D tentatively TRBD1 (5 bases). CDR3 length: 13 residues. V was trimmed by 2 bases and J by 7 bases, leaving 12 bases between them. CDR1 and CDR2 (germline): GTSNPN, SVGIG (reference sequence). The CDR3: CAWSPGGAQPQHF. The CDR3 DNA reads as TGTGCCTGGAGTCCGGGGGGAGCACAGCCCCAGCATTTT.

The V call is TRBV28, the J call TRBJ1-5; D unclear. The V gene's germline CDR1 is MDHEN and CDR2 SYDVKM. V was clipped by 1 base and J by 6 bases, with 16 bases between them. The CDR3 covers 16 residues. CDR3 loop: CASSLLGRGSVQPQHF. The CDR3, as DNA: TGTGCCAGCAGTTTATTAGGAAGAGGGTCCGTTCAGCCCCAGCATTTT.

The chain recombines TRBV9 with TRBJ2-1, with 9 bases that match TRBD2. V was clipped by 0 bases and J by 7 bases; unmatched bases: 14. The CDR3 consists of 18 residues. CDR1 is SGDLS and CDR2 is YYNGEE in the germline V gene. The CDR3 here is CASSVGDFSGRAVNEQFF. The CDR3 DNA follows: TGTGCCAGCAGCGTAGGGGATTTTAGCGGGAGAGCGGTAAATGAGCAGTTCTTC.

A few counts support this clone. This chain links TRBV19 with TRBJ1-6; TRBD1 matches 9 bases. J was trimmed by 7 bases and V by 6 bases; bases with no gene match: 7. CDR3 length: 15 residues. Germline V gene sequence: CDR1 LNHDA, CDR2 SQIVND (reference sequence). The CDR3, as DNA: TGTGCCAGTAGAGTCGCGACAGGGGGGAATTCACCCCTCCACTTT. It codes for CASRVATGGNSPLHF.

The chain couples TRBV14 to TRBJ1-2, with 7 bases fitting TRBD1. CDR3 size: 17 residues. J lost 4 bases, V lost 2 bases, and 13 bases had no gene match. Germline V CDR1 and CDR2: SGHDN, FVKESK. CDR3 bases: TGTGCCAGCAGCCAAAGTCGGAGTCCATGGGACAGCTATGGCTACACCTTC. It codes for CASSQSRSPWDSYGYTF.

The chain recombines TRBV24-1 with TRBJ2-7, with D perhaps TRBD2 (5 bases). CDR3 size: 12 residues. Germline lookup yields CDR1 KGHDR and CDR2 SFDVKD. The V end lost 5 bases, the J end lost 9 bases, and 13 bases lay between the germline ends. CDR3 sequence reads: CATSGELGRQYF. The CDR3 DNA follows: TGTGCCACCAGTGGAGAACTAGGCAGGCAGTACTTC.

The CDR3 DNA follows: TGTGCCAGCAGCTTTCGGACACGGGGCTACACCTTC. Protein sequence: CASSFRTRGYTF. The chain is built from TRBV3-1 (or the pseudogene TRBV3-2) and TRBJ1-2; weak D call: TRBD1 (5 bases). There are 12 residues in the CDR3. CDR1 is LGHDT, CDR2 YNNKEL, per germline (reference sequence). V lost 5 bases and J lost 8, with 12 bases in between.

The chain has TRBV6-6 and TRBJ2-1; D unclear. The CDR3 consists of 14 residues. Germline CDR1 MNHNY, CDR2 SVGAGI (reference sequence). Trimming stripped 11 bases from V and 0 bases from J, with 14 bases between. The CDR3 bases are TGTGCCTGCCTTGCGGCGAGCTCCTACAATGAGCAGTTCTTC. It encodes CACLAASSYNEQFF.

The CDR3 DNA follows: TGTGCCAGCAGCGTAACGGGATCCCCAATTGGTGAGCAGTTCTTC. It encodes CASSVTGSPIGEQFF. This chain uses TRBV9 with TRBJ2-1; the D gene is possibly TRBD2 (5 bases). V was cut by 1 base and J by 9 bases, with 17 bases left in between. This CDR3 spans 15 amino acids. Germline loops: CDR1 SGDLS, CDR2 YYNGEE.

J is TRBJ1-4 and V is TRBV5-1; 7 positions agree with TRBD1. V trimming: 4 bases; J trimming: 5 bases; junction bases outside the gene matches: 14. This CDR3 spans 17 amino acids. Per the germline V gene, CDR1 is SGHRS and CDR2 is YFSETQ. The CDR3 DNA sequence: TGCGCCAGCAGCGTCACCGACCGGGACAGCGAGAATGAAAAACTGTTTTTT. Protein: CASSVTDRDSENEKLFF.

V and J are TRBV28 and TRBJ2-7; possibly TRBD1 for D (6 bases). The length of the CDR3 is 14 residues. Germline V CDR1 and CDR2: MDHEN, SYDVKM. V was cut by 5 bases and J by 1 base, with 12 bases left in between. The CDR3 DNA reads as TGTGCCAGCAGTGTCCGACAGGCGTCCTACGAGCAGTACTTC. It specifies CASSVRQASYEQYF.

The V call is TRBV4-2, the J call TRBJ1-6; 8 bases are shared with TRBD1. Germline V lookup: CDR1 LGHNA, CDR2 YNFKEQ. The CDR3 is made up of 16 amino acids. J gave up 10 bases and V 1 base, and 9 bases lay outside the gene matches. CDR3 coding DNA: TGTGCCAGCAGCCAAGCCCTACAGGGGGGAGGATCACCCCTCCACTTT. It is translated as CASSQALQGGGSPLHF.

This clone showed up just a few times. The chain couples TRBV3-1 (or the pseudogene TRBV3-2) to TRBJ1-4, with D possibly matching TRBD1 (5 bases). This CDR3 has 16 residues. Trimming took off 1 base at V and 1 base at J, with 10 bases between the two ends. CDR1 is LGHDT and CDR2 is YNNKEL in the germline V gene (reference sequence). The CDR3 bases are TGTGCCAGCAGCCAAGTGGCAGGGCGAACTAATGAAAAACTGTTTTTT. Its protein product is CASSQVAGRTNEKLFF.

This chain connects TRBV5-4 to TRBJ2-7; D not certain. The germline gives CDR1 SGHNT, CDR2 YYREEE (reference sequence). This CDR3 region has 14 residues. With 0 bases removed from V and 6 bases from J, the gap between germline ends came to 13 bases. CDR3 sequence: CASSLEGVAREQYF. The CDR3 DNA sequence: TGTGCCAGCAGCTTGGAAGGAGTAGCTCGCGAGCAGTACTTC. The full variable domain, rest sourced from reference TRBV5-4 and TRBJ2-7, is ETGVTQSPTHLIKTRGQQVTLRCSSQSGHNTVSWYQQALGQGPQFIFQYYREEENGRGNFPPRFSGLQFPNYSSELNVNALELDDSALYLCASSLEGVAREQYFGPGTRLTVT.

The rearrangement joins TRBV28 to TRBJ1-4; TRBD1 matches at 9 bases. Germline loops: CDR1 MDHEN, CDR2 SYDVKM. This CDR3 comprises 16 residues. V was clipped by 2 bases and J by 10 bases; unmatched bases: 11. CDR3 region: CASSLDPTGGFRKLFF. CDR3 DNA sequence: TGTGCCAGCAGTTTAGACCCGACAGGGGGATTTAGAAAACTGTTTTTT.